These 30 T cell receptor beta chains came from one sample sequenced in a study of tumor-infiltrating lymphocytes in primary liver carcinoma. Using a constant-region primer together with ProtoScript II reverse transcriptase, TCR beta cDNA was made from about 490 ng of total RNA. ARM-PCR, slightly modified, supplied the TCR beta libraries through three nested multiplex PCR rounds. The first two PCR rounds used TRBV1-TRBV30 forward primers with a C-beta reverse primer, roughly 10 cycles each. In TCRdb, the multiplex PCR reads were re-called with MiXCR into one record per CDR3 protein. The table includes 250,000 to 350,000 distinct CDR3 sequences, around three fifths detected once. The blood RNA (from unsorted whole blood) was obtained, and germline DNA was also extracted. Input material: peripheral blood. These receptors originate from a woman aged 30 to 39 with primary liver carcinoma and hepatitis B virus infection.

This clonotype occurred many times. V gene TRBV12-3 or TRBV12-4 combines with J gene TRBJ2-1, with TRBD2 as a possible D gene (5 bases). Trimming removed 2 bases at V and 4 bases at J, with 6 bases between. The CDR3 is 13 amino acids. In nucleotides, the CDR3 is TGTGCCAGCAGTTTATCGGGGTACAATGAGCAGTTCTTC. Translating gives CASSLSGYNEQFF.

This clonotype was picked up many times. The chain uses TRBV11-2 and TRBJ1-2; D unclear. Germline V gene data show CDR1 as SGHAT and CDR2 as FQNNGV. Trimming pared 0 bases from V and 13 bases from J, leaving 12 bases between. The CDR3 runs to 12 residues. The CDR3: CASSLDRVLFTF. CDR3 in DNA: TGTGCCAGCAGCTTAGACCGCGTTCTCTTCACCTTC. The whole variable domain, filled in from reference TRBV11-2 and TRBJ1-2, reads EAGVAQSPRYKIIEKRQSVAFWCNPISGHATLYWYQQILGQGPKLLIQFQNNGVVDDSQLPKDRFSAERLKGVDSTLKIQPAKLEDSAVYLCASSLDRVLFTFGSGTRLTVV.

As regards this clonotype: In this CDR3 the conserved last residue, phenylalanine or tryptophan, is missing, so a read error is likely. The chain combines TRBV12-3 or TRBV12-4 with TRBJ2-1, with TRBD2 identical over 8 bases. Trimming removed 3 bases from V and 7 bases from J; junction bases left unmatched: 11. CDR3 length: 16 amino acids. CDR3 sequence reads: CASSFKSSGMENEQFL. The CDR3 nucleotides read TGTGCCAGCAGTTTCAAGAGTAGCGGGATGGAAAATGAGCAGTTCCTC.

To note about this clonotype: The junction does not match germline at one end; this may be a read error. This sequence joins TRBV6-1 and TRBJ1-2, with D possibly TRBD1 on 5 matching bases. CDR3 length equals 13 residues. From germline, CDR1 is MNHNS and CDR2 SASEGT. CDR3 bases: TGTGCCAGCAGGACCAGGGTGATCTATGGCTACACTTTC. This gives the protein CASRTRVIYGYTF.

Regarding this clonotype: The junction and the germline gene differ at one end; a read error may be behind it. V gene TRBV4-3 combines with J gene TRBJ1-1; maybe TRBD1 (6 bases). Germline CDR1 is LGHNA and CDR2 is YSLEER. The CDR3 extends over 15 amino acids. In nucleotides, the CDR3 is TGCGCCGGCAGCCAAGCCAAGCCTAACAGGGTAGAAGCTTTCTTT. Its protein is CAGSQAKPNRVEAFF.

The chain has TRBV6-2 or TRBV6-3 and TRBJ2-6, with 7 bases identical to TRBD2. The CDR3 contains 15 residues. The J segment lost 4 bases and the V segment lost 5 bases, leaving 5 bases of the junction unmatched. CDR1 is MNHEY, CDR2 SVGEGT, per germline. CDR3 in DNA: TGTGCCAGCAGTCCCCTCGGGGGGGGGGCCAACGTCCTGACTTTC. This encodes CASSPLGGGANVLTF.

To note about this clonotype: Given a much more abundant clone one base away, this may be a read error. The CDR3 region has the DNA TGCAGCGTTGCATCGGGGGGGACAGATACGCAGTATTTT. As protein: CSVASGGTDTQYF. The rearrangement joins TRBV29-1 to TRBJ2-3; 8 bases map to TRBD2. V trimming: 4 bases; J trimming: 3 bases; junction bases outside the gene matches: 3. The CDR3 has 13 amino acids. Per germline, CDR1 SQVTM and CDR2 ANQGSEA.

About this clonotype: In this CDR3 the conserved last residue, phenylalanine or tryptophan, is missing, so a read error is likely. The rearrangement joins TRBV12-3 or TRBV12-4 to TRBJ2-1; 11 bases line up with TRBD2. The CDR3 is 15 amino acids. As DNA, the CDR3 is TGTACCAGCAGGCCAACTAGCGGGGGCTGCAATGAGCAGTTCTTA. Protein: CTSRPTSGGCNEQFL.

This clonotype occurred once. Germline and junction disagree at one end, which may indicate a read error. The V call is TRBV11-2, the J call TRBJ2-3, with D maybe TRBD1 (5 bases). From germline, CDR1 is SGHAT and CDR2 FQNNGV. The CDR3 is 14 residues long. The CDR3 nucleotides read TGTGCCAACAACATCGGACATAACACAGATACGCAATATTTT. This translates into CANNIGHNTDTQYF.

The count of this clonotype is one. The junction does not match germline at one end; this may be a read error. The genes are TRBV11-1 and TRBJ2-1; D may be TRBD2 (5 bases). The germline gives CDR1 SGHAT, CDR2 FQDESV (reference sequence). The CDR3 extends over 16 amino acids. CDR3 nucleotides: TGTGCCAGCGGCCCCTCCGGGGAGCTTTATTACACTGAGCAGTTCTTC. This encodes CASGPSGELYYTEQFF.

This clonotype came up many times. The rearrangement uses TRBV6-1 and TRBJ2-2, with TRBD1 matching 8 bases. Germline V gene sequence: CDR1 MNHNS, CDR2 SASEGT. This CDR3 has 16 amino acids. V shed 4 bases and J 4 bases; nucleotides not matched to a gene: 8. The CDR3 loop reads CASSAIRGLRTGELFF. The CDR3 coding sequence is TGTGCCAGCAGTGCGATCAGGGGGCTTCGCACCGGGGAGCTGTTTTTT.

This chain connects TRBV12-5 to TRBJ1-1; D call uncertain. Looked up from germline, CDR1 is LGHNT and CDR2 is FRNRAP. Trimming removed 10 bases from V and 4 bases from J, with 19 bases in between. This CDR3 is built from 14 residues. CDR3 DNA sequence: TGTGCTACGACTTTTGACGGTCGGTGCACTGAAGCTTTCTTT. Amino acid sequence: CATTFDGRCTEAFF.

This clonotype was observed a handful of times. The chain employs TRBV10-3 and TRBJ1-1; D not resolved. The germline gives CDR1 ENHRY, CDR2 SYGVKD. The V and J ends lost 2 bases and 1 base respectively, with 5 bases between them. This CDR3 comprises 13 residues. CDR3 sequence reads: CAISEGWNTEAFF. The CDR3 DNA reads TGTGCCATCAGTGAGGGGTGGAACACTGAAGCTTTCTTT.

The chain combines TRBV11-2 with TRBJ2-5; D is unresolved. V lost 9 bases to trimming and J lost 2 bases, with 22 bases between them. The V gene's germline CDR1 is SGHAT and CDR2 FQNNGV. This CDR3 region has 16 residues. CDR3 sequence reads: CASSLGSLRLQETQYF. DNA of the CDR3: TGTGCCAGTAGTCTAGGGTCGTTGAGGCTTCAAGAGACCCAGTACTTC. Looking up the rest from reference TRBV11-2 and TRBJ2-5 gives the full variable domain: EAGVAQSPRYKIIEKRQSVAFWCNPISGHATLYWYQQILGQGPKLLIQFQNNGVVDDSQLPKDRFSAERLKGVDSTLKIQPAKLEDSAVYLCASSLGSLRLQETQYFGPGTRLLVL.

For this clonotype: The CDR3 does not end in the conserved phenylalanine or tryptophan, so this is likely a read error. The chain links TRBV5-8 to TRBJ2-7; TRBD1 agrees at 7 bases. This CDR3 region has 16 residues. Germline V gives CDR1 SGHTS, CDR2 YDEGEE. The V and J ends lost 4 bases and 4 bases, in that order; junction bases with no gene match: 14. This chain's CDR3 is CASSMYNGQVQYEQYC. The CDR3, as DNA: TGTGCCAGCAGCATGTACAACGGACAGGTCCAGTACGAGCAGTACTGC.

The chain is built from TRBV30 and TRBJ2-3, with 8 bases lining up with TRBD1. CDR1 and CDR2 (germline): GTSNPN, SVGIG (reference sequence). The CDR3 covers 14 residues. The J segment lost 5 bases and the V segment lost 3 bases, leaving 7 bases of the junction unmatched. The CDR3 nucleotides are TGTGCCTGGAGACGGACAGGGCCCCAAGATACGCAGTATTTT. It specifies CAWRRTGPQDTQYF.

On this clonotype itself: Just one base apart from a much larger clone, this may be a read error. The chain couples TRBV6-2 or TRBV6-3 to TRBJ2-1; D is perhaps TRBD2 (5 bases). Germline V CDR1 and CDR2: MNHEY, SVGEGT. The CDR3 contains 14 residues. CDR3: CASSRTGVYNEEFF. In DNA, the CDR3 is TGTGCCAGCAGTCGCACCGGGGTTTACAATGAGGAGTTCTTC.

Points on this clonotype: A much larger clone sits a single nucleotide away, making a read error possible. The chain employs TRBV29-1 and TRBJ1-4, with 7 bases identical to TRBD1. Per germline, CDR1 SQVTM and CDR2 ANQGSEA. Losses at the gene ends were 6 bases for V and 6 bases for J; bases not matched to a gene: 10. The CDR3 loop spans 14 amino acids. The CDR3 loop is CSVDWTGPDEKLFF. The CDR3 coding sequence is TGCAGCGTAGATTGGACAGGCCCCGATGAAAAACTGTTTTTT.

Details on this clonotype: This may be a read error: a much more frequent sequence differs by one nucleotide. The chain carries TRBV12-3 or TRBV12-4 and TRBJ2-7; TRBD2 might be the D (5 bases). The CDR3 is 14 residues long. The CDR3 sequence is CASNLALLRGEQYF. The CDR3 bases are TGTGCCAGCAATTTAGCGCTCCTTCGCGGCGAGCAGTACTTC.

This clonotype showed up many times. The chain carries TRBV6-6 and TRBJ2-1; D uncertain. Trimming removed 5 bases from V and 10 bases from J, with 12 bases in between. The germline gives CDR1 MNHNY, CDR2 SVGAGI (reference sequence). The CDR3 consists of 12 residues. In DNA, the CDR3 is TGTGCCAGCAGTGGAAGCTGGGAAGAGCAGTTCTTC. This codes for CASSGSWEEQFF.

Remarks on this clonotype: This sequence may be a read error, since a much larger clone differs from it by one base. Because the CDR3 is missing its conserved closing phenylalanine or tryptophan, this is likely a read error. J is TRBJ2-1 and V is TRBV29-1; no reliable D call. CDR1 and CDR2 (germline): SQVTM, ANQGSEA. V lost 3 bases and J lost 5, with 8 bases in between. The CDR3 is 12 amino acids. CDR3 sequence reads: CSVESFHNEQFL. The CDR3 bases are TGCAGCGTTGAGAGTTTCCACAATGAGCAGTTCTTG.

The table lists this clonotype with many counts. This sequence joins TRBV11-3 and TRBJ2-1, with D unresolved. Trimming left V 5 bases short and J 9 bases short, with 8 bases between. The CDR3 has 11 amino acids. Germline assignment: CDR1 SGHNT and CDR2 YENEEA. The CDR3 region has the DNA TGTGCCAGCAGCCGTGCTCCTGAGCAGTTCTTC. As protein: CASSRAPEQFF.

V and J are TRBV11-3 and TRBJ2-1; D is ambiguous. Germline loops: CDR1 SGHNT, CDR2 YENEEA. V was trimmed by 4 bases and J by 12 bases, leaving 22 bases between them. This CDR3 is built from 15 residues. For the CDR3, the DNA is TGTGCCAGCAGCTCGTCGATGGGCTTCGGTTATGGGCAGTTCTTC. Translation gives CASSSSMGFGYGQFF. Looking up the rest from reference TRBV11-3 and TRBJ2-1 gives the full variable domain: EAGVVQSPRYKIIEKKQPVAFWCNPISGHNTLYWYLQNLGQGPELLIRYENEEAVDDSQLPKDRFSAERLKGVDSTLKIQPAELGDSAVYLCASSSSMGFGYGQFFGPGTRLTVL.

This clonotype showed up many times. The J gene is TRBJ2-7, the V gene TRBV29-1; 11 nucleotides line up with TRBD1. Trimming removed 7 bases from V and 3 bases from J; junction bases left unmatched: 8. This CDR3 comprises 14 residues. Germline V CDR1 and CDR2: SQVTM, ANQGSEA. CDR3 region: CSATGTGGIYEQYF. The DNA of the CDR3 is TGCAGCGCAACCGGGACAGGGGGTATCTACGAGCAGTACTTC.

In regard to this clonotype: A read error may explain this, as a much larger clone is one base away. The V call is TRBV12-3 or TRBV12-4, the J call TRBJ2-5; D uncertain. The CDR3 spans 13 residues. CDR3 residues: CACSLARLETQYF. The CDR3, as DNA: TGTGCCTGCAGTTTAGCCAGGTTGGAGACCCAGTACTTC.

This clonotype was recorded only once. V gene TRBV23-1 combines with J gene TRBJ2-1, with D unclear. TRBV23-1 is an ORF, with its function uncertain. This CDR3 has 18 residues. V lost 0 bases to trimming and J lost 0 bases, with 15 bases between them. The CDR3 DNA reads TGCGCCAGCAGTCAATCTAGTGGAATCTCACACTCCTACAATGAGCAGTTCTTC. Translating it yields CASSQSSGISHSYNEQFF.

The rearrangement joins TRBV5-1 to TRBJ1-1; D possibly corresponds to TRBD1 (5 bases). Germline V lookup: CDR1 SGHRS, CDR2 YFSETQ. The CDR3 runs to 15 residues. The germline V and J ends were trimmed by 0 bases and 0 bases, with 9 bases remaining between them. The DNA of the CDR3 is TGCGCCAGCAGCTTGGCCGGGACGGTGAACACTGAAGCTTTCTTT. It is translated as CASSLAGTVNTEAFF. Filled out from reference TRBV5-1 and TRBJ1-1, the complete variable domain reads KAGVTQTPRYLIKTRGQQVTLSCSPISGHRSVSWYQQTPGQGLQFLFEYFSETQRNKGNFPGRFSGRQFSNSRSEMNVSTLELGDSALYLCASSLAGTVNTEAFFGQGTRLTVV.

About this clonotype: This may come from a read error, since a much larger clone is one base off. The CDR3 loop reads CSVRATGSYSYTF. CDR3 nucleotide sequence: TGCAGCGTCCGAGCGACTGGTAGCTATAGCTACACCTTC. The V and J genes are TRBV29-1 and TRBJ1-2; D not resolved. This CDR3 spans 13 amino acids. Germline CDR1 SQVTM, CDR2 ANQGSEA.

This clonotype was seen a single time. With a much larger clone just one base away, this may be a read error. This rearrangement joins TRBV6-2 or TRBV6-3 to TRBJ2-7; unclear D gene. Trimming shortened V by 10 bases and J by 0 bases, and 19 bases separated the two germline ends. CDR3 size: 15 residues. The germline V gene has CDR1 MNHEY and CDR2 SVGEGT. The CDR3 bases are TGTGCCAACAAAGCTCTACGTGTGAGCTCCTACGAGCAGTACTTC. Amino acid sequence: CANKALRVSSYEQYF.

Turning to this clonotype: The germline gene is not matched at one end of the junction; a read error may be the cause. This chain joins TRBV5-4 and TRBJ2-1, with D perhaps TRBD2 (5 bases). The CDR3 length is 13 residues. The V gene's germline CDR1 is SGHNT and CDR2 YYREEE (reference sequence). Here the CDR3 reads CAGSSKRNNEQFF. The CDR3 DNA reads as TGTGCCGGCAGCTCGAAGCGGAACAACGAGCAGTTCTTC.